Ten or more counts support the clone carrying this T cell receptor beta chain. Its target is unknown. The read comes to an end 3 residues before the CDR3 does, leaving the germline J gene to fill in the end. This sample is part of a study of T cell clonality in common variable immunodeficiency. V lost 6 bases and J lost 0, with 13 bases in between. This CDR3 is built from 14 residues. Germline V gives CDR1 SGHRS, CDR2 YFSETQ. Study observations and caveats: The cause of increased CVID clonality remains unclear without subpopulation sequencing. CVID subjects shared fewer TCRbeta clones than healthy controls did. TCRbeta clonality was increased in CVID versus healthy controls. Reportedly, TCR beta sequences from common variable immunodeficiency showed fewer deletions and N-nucleotide insertions.

Method: immunoSEQ multiplex PCR; TCRdb's copy keeps in-frame clones and lacks some. Altogether tens of thousands of clones were found in the sample, and no singletons occur. The sequence derives from a person aged 18-70 years in good health. The chain combines TRBV5-1 with TRBJ2-7; tentatively, D is TRBD1 (6 bases). The sequenced sample consisted of peripheral blood mononuclear cells. The covered CDR3 bases are TGCGCCAGCATGGCCGCGGACAGCTCCTACGAG. It encodes CASMAADSSYE. The CDR3 reads in full as CASMAADSSYEQYF.